This TCR beta chain was recorded in a study of blood T cell repertoires in COVID-19. Study processing details: The assay estimated nucleated cells by amplifying reference gene primers. Sequencing was performed with immunoSEQ multiplex PCR; in TCRdb, only in-frame clones are kept and a portion is missing. V and J calls plus clone size are reproduced from that table; the DNA served to infer D and trimming. In the table there are some 210,000 clones, about 88% of which are singletons. The CDR3 is made up of 14 amino acids. From germline, CDR1 is SQVTM and CDR2 ANQGSEA. The V end lost 4 bases, the J end lost 5 bases, and 17 bases lay between the germline ends.

The sequenced sample consisted of peripheral blood. V usage is TRBV29-1 and J usage is TRBJ2-5; D is possibly TRBD1 (5 bases). This TCR was sampled from a woman aged 40 to 49 who had recovered from COVID-19. The CDR3 bases are TGCAGCGTTGGGCCCGCAGGGCCAATGGAGACCCAGTACTTC. Residues: CSVGPAGPMETQYF.